The source of this T cell receptor beta chain is a study of Ad26.COV2.S vaccination and SARS-CoV-2 variants. Only in-frame clones appear in the TCRdb table, and some are missing; sequencing was by immunoSEQ multiplex PCR. This table holds 350,000 to 450,000 clones, about 92% found once. Trimming pared 0 bases from V and 6 bases from J, leaving 9 bases between. The CDR3 has 13 residues. Germline CDR1 reads MGHRA; CDR2 reads YSYEKL. Details on this clone: What it binds is not known.

Findings and caveats of the study: Reports say spike-specific CD8+ and CD4+ T cell responses covered substantial breadth after vaccination. Vaccinated individuals (as opposed to placebo recipients) had higher spike-specific TCR breadth.

This TCR derives from a human donor who had recovered from COVID-19. The sequences come from peripheral blood, collected after recovery from COVID-19. This chain connects TRBV4-1 to TRBJ2-7, with D unresolved. CDR3 loop: CASSQDFGREQYF. The CDR3 nucleotides are TGCGCCAGCAGCCAAGATTTTGGACGCGAGCAGTACTTC.